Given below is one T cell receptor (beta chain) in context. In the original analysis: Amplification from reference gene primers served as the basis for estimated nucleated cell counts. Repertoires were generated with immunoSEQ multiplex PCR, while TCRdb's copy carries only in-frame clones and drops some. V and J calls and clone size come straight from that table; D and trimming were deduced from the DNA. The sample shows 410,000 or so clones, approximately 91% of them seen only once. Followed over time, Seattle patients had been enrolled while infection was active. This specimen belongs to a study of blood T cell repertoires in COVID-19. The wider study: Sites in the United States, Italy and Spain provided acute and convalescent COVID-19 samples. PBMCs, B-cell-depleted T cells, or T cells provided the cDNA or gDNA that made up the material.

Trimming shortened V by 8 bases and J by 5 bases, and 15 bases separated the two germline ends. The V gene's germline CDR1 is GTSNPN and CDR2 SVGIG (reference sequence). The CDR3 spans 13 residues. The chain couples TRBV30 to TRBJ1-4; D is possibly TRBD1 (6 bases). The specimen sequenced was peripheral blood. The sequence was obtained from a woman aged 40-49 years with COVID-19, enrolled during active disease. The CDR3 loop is CARSQGMNEKLFF. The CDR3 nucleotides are TGTGCCAGATCACAGGGTATGAATGAAAAACTGTTTTTT. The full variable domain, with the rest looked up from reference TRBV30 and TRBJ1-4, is SQTIHQWPATLVQPVGSPLSLECTVEGTSNPNLYWYRQAAGRGLQLLFYSVGIGQISSEVPQNLSASRPQDRQFILSSKKLLLSDSGFYLCARSQGMNEKLFFGSGTQLSVL.